Listed here is a single T cell receptor beta chain. This record belongs to a study of blood T cell repertoires in COVID-19. Repertoires were generated with immunoSEQ multiplex PCR, while TCRdb's copy carries only in-frame clones and drops some. The sample lists under 250,000 clones, approximately 91% seen once, with roughly 2.5% in the top ten. Germline V gives CDR1 KGHSH, CDR2 LQKENI. The V and J ends lost 6 bases and 3 bases respectively, with 20 bases between them. This CDR3 has 16 amino acids. The sequencing sample was made of peripheral blood. This receptor was obtained from a woman in her sixties with acute or convalescent COVID-19. The chain links TRBV18 to TRBJ1-2; D may be TRBD1 (6 bases). The chain's CDR3 is CASSVFADSGDYGYTF. Written as DNA, the CDR3 is TGTGCCAGCTCTGTCTTTGCGGACAGCGGCGACTATGGCTACACCTTC.